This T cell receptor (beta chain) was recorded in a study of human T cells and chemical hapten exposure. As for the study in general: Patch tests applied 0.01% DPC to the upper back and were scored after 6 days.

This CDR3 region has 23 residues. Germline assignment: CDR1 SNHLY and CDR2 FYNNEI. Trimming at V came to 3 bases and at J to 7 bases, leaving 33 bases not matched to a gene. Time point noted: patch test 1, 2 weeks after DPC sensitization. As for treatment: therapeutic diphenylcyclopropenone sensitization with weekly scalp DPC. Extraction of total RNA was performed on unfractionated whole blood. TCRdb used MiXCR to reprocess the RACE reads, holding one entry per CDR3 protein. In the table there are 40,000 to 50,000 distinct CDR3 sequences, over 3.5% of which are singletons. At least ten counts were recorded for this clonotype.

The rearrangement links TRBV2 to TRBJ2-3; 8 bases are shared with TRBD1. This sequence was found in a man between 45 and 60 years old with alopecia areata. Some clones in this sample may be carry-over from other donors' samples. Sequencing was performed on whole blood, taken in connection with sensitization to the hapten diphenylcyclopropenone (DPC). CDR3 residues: CASSEPGQAPPQGTEVGVNTQYF. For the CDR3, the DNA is TGTGCCAGCAGTGAGCCGGGACAGGCACCCCCGCAAGGAACCGAAGTGGGGGTTAATACGCAGTATTTT.